Shown below are 6 T cell receptor beta chains from a single sample sequenced in a study of follicular helper T cells after annual influenza vaccination. Produced via immunoSEQ multiplex PCR; TCRdb's table is partial and in-frame only. The repertoire includes several thousand clones, about 82% of them detected once, and 3% to 4% sits in the top ten. Specified time point: 2014-2015 season, 7 days after vaccination. The sample here was CXCR5+ CD38- circulating T follicular helper cells from blood, taken 7 days after influenza vaccination. Indicated subset: circulating Tfh, non-naive CD4+CXCR5+PD-1+ (ICOS+CD38+ or ICOS-CD38-). All receptors derive from an adult who received the influenza vaccine.

The chain is built from TRBV6-6 and TRBJ1-2; D remains ambiguous. The germline CDR1 and CDR2 sequences are MNHNY and SVGAGI (reference sequence). The CDR3 runs to 14 residues. With 0 bases removed from V and 3 bases from J, the gap between germline ends came to 8 bases. CDR3 nucleotides: TGTGCCAGCAGTTACTCTAACGGCTACTATGGCTACACCTTC. It codes for CASSYSNGYYGYTF.

The V gene is TRBV19, the J gene TRBJ2-5, with D possibly being TRBD1 or TRBD2 (5 bases each). Germline CDR1 is LNHDA and CDR2 is SQIVND (reference sequence). CDR3 size: 16 residues. Between the trimmed V and J ends, which lost 4 bases and 1 base, there was a span of 16 bases. CDR3 in amino acids: CASSSRGGSFQETQYF. The CDR3, as DNA: TGTGCCAGTAGTAGTCGGGGCGGGTCGTTCCAAGAGACCCAGTACTTC.

The chain has TRBV19 and TRBJ1-5, with TRBD1 identical over 8 bases. Germline values: CDR1 LNHDA, CDR2 SQIVND (reference sequence). V was clipped by 3 bases and J by 7 bases; unmatched bases: 5. This CDR3 spans 14 amino acids. The CDR3 reads CASSMRQGSQPQHF. The DNA of the CDR3 is TGTGCCAGTAGTATGCGACAGGGGTCCCAGCCCCAGCATTTT.

This sequence joins TRBV2 and TRBJ1-5; TRBD1 might be the D (5 bases). The ends were cut back, 6 bases at V and 2 bases at J, with 11 bases in the middle. Germline V gives CDR1 SNHLY, CDR2 FYNNEI. The CDR3 consists of 14 residues. The CDR3 region has the DNA TGTGCCAGCAGGGGGGACGCCCGCAATCAGCCCCAGCATTTT. Translating it yields CASRGDARNQPQHF.

V is TRBV4-3 and J is TRBJ1-4, with 7 bases matching TRBD1. CDR1 and CDR2 (germline): LGHNA, YSLEER. This CDR3 spans 15 amino acids. J lost 3 bases, V lost 3 bases, and 4 bases had no gene match. CDR3 region: CASSHPGGANEKLFF. The CDR3 DNA reads as TGCGCCAGCAGCCACCCAGGGGGGGCTAATGAAAAACTGTTTTTT.

This clone was found once. The rearrangement uses TRBV7-2 and TRBJ2-2; D remains unclear. The CDR3 spans 16 residues. In germline, CDR1 is SGHTA, CDR2 FQGNSA. V dropped 2 bases and J dropped 4 bases, with 14 bases sitting between them. CDR3 DNA: TGTGCCAGCAGCTTAATAACTCAGTGGGGCACCGGGGAGCTGTTTTTT. Translating gives CASSLITQWGTGELFF.